This T cell receptor (beta chain) emerged from a study of identical twins. Study outcomes and limitations: There was more out-of-frame TCR alpha sharing in monozygotic twins than models estimated.

Deletions cut 1 base from V and 2 bases from J, with 8 bases between. Germline V gene sequence: CDR1 KGHSH, CDR2 LQKENI. The CDR3 sequence is 14 residues long. TCRdb analysed the 5' RACE reads with MiXCR anew, one entry per CDR3 protein. There are around 550,000 distinct CDR3 sequences in the sample; about 15% occur only once, and 0.44% lies in the top ten. Comments on this clonotype: Its antigen is still unknown.

These same records also appear under a second study, on yellow fever vaccine responses in identical twins.

This chain joins TRBV18 and TRBJ1-2; D unresolved. The source is a woman between 18 and 29 years old in good health. The sample comprised CD4+ T cells sorted from blood. The CDR3 DNA reads as TGTGCCAGCTCACCACGTGTGGGAAACTATGGCTACACCTTC. Amino acid sequence: CASSPRVGNYGYTF.